The clone carrying this T cell receptor beta chain was observed a few times. Its antigen is unknown. These data belong to a study of T-cell reconstitution after alpha-beta-depleted transplantation in children. Using unique molecular identifiers, the investigators prepared the TCRbeta library. One entry per CDR3 protein results from TCRdb running MiXCR on the PCR reads. The sample shows under 150,000 distinct CDR3 sequences, roughly 10% of them seen only once. CDR3 length equals 16 residues. Germline V CDR1 and CDR2: SGHRS, YFSETQ. Losses at the gene ends were 4 bases for V and 5 bases for J; bases not matched to a gene: 13. Study-level points and caveats: Certain patients had high TCRbeta diversity at day 60, and it came from recipient T cells and thymic progenitors that survived. Reportedly, roughly two months post-transplant, alpha-beta T cells arose from several hundred expanded graft clones. The main origin of T-cell counts and diversity one year after transplant was newly produced T cells.

This TCR came from a girl under three years old who had a stem cell transplant for combined immunodeficiency, so the T cells may come from the graft donor. The genes are TRBV5-1 and TRBJ2-7, with 9 bases identical to TRBD1. The specimen was PBMCs, mostly from graft donor cells, collected 180 days after TCRalphabeta/CD19-depleted stem cell transplant. CDR3: CASSDEFRDREDEQYF. CDR3 nucleotide sequence: TGCGCCAGCAGCGACGAATTCCGGGACAGGGAGGACGAGCAGTACTTC.